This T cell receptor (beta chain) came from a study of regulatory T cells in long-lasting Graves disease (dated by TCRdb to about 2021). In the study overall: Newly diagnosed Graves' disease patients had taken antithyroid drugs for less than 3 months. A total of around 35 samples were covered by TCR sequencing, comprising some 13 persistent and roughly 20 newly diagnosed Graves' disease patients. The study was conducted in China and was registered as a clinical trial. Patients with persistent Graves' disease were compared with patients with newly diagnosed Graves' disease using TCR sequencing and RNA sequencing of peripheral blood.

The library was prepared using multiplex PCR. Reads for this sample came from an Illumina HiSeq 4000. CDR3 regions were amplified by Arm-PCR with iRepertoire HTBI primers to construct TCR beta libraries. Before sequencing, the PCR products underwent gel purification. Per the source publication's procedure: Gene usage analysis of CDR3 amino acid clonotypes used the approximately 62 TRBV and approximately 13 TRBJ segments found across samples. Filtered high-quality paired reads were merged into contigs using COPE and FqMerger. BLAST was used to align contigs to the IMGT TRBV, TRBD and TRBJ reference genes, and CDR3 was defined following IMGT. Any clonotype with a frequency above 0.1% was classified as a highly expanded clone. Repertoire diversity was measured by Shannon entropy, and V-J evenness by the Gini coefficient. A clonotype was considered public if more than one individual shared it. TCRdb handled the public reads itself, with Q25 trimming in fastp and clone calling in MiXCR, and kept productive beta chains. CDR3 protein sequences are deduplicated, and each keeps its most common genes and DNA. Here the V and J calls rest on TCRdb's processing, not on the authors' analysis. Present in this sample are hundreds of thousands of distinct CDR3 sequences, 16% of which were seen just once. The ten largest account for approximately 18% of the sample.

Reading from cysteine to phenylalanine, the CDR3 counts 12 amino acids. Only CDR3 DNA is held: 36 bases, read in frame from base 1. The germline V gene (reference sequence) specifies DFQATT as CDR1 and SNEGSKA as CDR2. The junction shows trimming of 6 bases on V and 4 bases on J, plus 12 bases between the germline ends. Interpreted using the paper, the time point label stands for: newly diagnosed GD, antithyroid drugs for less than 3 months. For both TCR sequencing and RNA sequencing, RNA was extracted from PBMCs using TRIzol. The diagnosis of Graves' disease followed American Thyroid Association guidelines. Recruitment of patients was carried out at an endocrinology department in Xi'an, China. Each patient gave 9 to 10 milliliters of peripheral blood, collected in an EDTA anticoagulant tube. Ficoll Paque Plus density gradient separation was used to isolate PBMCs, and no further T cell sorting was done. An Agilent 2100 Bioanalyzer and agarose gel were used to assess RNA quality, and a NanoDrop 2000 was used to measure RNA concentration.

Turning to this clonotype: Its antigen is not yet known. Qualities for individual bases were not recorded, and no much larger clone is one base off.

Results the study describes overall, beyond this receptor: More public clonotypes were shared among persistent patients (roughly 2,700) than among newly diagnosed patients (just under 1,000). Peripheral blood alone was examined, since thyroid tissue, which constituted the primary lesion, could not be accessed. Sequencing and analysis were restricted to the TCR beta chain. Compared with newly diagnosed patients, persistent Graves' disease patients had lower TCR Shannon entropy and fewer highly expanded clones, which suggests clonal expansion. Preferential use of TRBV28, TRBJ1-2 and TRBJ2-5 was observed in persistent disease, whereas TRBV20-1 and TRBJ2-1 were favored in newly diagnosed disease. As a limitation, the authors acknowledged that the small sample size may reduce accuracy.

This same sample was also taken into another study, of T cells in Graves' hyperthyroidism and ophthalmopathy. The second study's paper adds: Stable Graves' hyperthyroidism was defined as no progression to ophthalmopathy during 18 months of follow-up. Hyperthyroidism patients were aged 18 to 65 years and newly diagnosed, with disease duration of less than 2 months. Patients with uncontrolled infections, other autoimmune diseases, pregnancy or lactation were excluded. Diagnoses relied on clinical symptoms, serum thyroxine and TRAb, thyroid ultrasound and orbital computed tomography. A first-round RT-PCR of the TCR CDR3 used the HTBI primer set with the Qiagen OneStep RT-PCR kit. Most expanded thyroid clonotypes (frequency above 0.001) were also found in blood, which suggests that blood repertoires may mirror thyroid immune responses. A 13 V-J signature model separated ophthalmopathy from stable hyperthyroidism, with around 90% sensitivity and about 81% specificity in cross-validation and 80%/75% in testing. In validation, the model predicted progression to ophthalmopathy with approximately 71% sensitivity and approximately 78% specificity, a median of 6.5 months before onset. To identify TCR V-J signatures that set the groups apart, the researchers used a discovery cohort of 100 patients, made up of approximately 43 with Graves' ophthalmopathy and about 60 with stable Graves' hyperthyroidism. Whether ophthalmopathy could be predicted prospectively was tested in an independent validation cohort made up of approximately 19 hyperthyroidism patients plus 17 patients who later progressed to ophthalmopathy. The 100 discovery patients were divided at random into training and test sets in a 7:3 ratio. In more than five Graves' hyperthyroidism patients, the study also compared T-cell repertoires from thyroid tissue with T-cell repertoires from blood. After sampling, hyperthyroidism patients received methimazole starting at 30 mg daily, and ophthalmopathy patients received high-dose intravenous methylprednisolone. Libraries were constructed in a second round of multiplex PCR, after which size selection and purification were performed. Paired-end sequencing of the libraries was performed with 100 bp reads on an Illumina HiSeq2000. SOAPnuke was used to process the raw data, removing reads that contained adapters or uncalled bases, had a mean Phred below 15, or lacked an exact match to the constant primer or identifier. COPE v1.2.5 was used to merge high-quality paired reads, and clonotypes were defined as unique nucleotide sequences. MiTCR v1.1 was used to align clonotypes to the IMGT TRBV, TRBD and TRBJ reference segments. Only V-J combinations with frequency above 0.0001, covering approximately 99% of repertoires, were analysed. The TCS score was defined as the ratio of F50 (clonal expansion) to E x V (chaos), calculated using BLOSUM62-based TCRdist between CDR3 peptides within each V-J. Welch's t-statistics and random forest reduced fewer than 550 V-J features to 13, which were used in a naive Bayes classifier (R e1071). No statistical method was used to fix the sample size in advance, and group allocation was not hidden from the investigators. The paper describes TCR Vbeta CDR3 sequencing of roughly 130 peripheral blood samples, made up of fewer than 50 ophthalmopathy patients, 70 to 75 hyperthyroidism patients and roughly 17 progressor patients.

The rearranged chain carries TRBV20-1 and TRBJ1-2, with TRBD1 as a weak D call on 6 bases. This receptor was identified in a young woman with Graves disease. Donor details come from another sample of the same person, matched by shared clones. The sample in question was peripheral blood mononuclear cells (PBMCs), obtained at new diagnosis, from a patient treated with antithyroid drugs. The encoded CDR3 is CSATGTPYGYTF. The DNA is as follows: TGCAGTGCCACGGGGACACCCTATGGCTACACCTTC.